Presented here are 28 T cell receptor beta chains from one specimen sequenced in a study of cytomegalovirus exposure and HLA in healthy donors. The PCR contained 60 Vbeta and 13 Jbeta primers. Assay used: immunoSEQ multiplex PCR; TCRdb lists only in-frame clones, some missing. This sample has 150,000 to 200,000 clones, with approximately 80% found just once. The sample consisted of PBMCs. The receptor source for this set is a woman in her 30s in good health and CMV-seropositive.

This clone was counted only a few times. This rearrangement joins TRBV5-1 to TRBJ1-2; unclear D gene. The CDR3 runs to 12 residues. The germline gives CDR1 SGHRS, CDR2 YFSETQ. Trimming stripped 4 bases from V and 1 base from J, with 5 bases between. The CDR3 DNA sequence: TGCGCCAGCAGCCCGAGTAACTATGGCTACACCTTC. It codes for CASSPSNYGYTF.

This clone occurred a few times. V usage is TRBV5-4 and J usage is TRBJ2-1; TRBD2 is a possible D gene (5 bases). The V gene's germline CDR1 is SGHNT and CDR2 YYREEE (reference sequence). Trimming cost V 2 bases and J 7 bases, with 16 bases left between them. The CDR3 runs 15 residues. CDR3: CASSFPQAGVNEQFF. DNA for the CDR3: TGTGCCAGCAGCTTTCCTCAAGCCGGGGTGAATGAGCAGTTCTTC.

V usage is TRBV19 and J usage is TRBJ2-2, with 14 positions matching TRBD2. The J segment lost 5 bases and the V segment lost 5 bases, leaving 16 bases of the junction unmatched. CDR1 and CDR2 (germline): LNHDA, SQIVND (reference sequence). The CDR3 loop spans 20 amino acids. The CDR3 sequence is CASSGPPGLAGAPGTGELFF. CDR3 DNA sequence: TGTGCCAGTAGTGGACCCCCGGGACTAGCGGGGGCCCCGGGTACCGGGGAGCTGTTTTTT.

The CDR3, as DNA: TGTGCCACTCAGGGAAACTATGGCTACACCTTC. This encodes CATQGNYGYTF. This chain joins TRBV9 and TRBJ1-2, with a weak D call TRBD1 (5 bases). V was cut by 9 bases and J by 2 bases, with 8 bases left in between. The CDR3 sequence is 11 residues long. Germline V CDR1 and CDR2: SGDLS, YYNGEE.

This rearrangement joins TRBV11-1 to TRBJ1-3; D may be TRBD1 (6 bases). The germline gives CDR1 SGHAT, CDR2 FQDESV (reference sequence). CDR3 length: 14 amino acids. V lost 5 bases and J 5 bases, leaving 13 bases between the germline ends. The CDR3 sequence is CASSLDRTRNTIYF. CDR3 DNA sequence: TGTGCCAGCAGCCTGGACAGAACTCGAAACACCATATATTTT.

In DNA, the CDR3 is TGTGCCAGTAGTACCGGGACTAGCGGGAGTGAGACCCAGTACTTC. Translation: CASSTGTSGSETQYF. This chain joins TRBV19 and TRBJ2-5; TRBD2 agrees at 14 bases. Unmatched junction bases numbered 3, after V lost 4 bases and J lost 5 bases. CDR1 LNHDA and CDR2 SQIVND come from the germline V gene (reference sequence). The CDR3 consists of 15 residues.

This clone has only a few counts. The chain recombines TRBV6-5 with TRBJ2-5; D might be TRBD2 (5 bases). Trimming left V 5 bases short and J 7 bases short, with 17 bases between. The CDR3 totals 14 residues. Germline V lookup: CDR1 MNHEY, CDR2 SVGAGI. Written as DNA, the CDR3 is TGTGCCAGCAGTCCCATTTTGAGGGAAGGGACCCAGTACTTC. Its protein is CASSPILREGTQYF.

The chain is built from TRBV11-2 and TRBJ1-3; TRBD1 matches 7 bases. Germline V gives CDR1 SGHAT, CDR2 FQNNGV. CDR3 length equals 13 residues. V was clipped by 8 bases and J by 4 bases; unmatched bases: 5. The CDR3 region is CASRTGAGNTIYF. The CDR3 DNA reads TGTGCCAGCCGTACAGGGGCCGGAAACACCATATATTTT. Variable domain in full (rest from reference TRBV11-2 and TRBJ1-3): EAGVAQSPRYKIIEKRQSVAFWCNPISGHATLYWYQQILGQGPKLLIQFQNNGVVDDSQLPKDRFSAERLKGVDSTLKIQPAKLEDSAVYLCASRTGAGNTIYFGEGSWLTVV.

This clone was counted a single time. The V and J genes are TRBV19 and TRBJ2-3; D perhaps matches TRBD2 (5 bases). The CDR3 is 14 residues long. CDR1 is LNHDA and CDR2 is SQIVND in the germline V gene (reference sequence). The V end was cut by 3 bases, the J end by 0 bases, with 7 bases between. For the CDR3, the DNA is TGTGCCAGTAGTATTCGGGGTAGCACAGATACGCAGTATTTT. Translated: CASSIRGSTDTQYF. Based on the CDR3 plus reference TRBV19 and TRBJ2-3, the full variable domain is DGGITQSPKYLFRKEGQNVTLSCEQNLNHDAMYWYRQDPGQGLRLIYYSQIVNDFQKGDIAEGYSVSREKKESFPLTVTSAQKNPTAFYLCASSIRGSTDTQYFGPGTRLTVL.

The CDR3 DNA sequence: TGTGCCAGCAGTTCGCCCGGGACTGGGTCCTACGAGCAGTACTTC. Translating gives CASSSPGTGSYEQYF. The J gene is TRBJ2-7, the V gene TRBV28; weak D call: TRBD2 (6 bases). Germline values: CDR1 MDHEN, CDR2 SYDVKM. Trimming pared 4 bases from V and 1 base from J, leaving 14 bases between. This CDR3 is built from 15 residues.

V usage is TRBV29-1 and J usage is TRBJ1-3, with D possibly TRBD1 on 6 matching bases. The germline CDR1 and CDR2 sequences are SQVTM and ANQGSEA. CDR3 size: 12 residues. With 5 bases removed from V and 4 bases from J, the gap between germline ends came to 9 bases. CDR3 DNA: TGCAGCGTTCGGGGGGGCGGAAACACCATATATTTT. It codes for CSVRGGGNTIYF.

CDR3 sequence reads: CASSGVDEQYF. CDR3 DNA sequence: TGCGCCAGCTCTGGAGTCGACGAGCAGTACTTC. This chain uses TRBV10-2 with TRBJ2-7; D ambiguous. V was clipped by 8 bases and J by 5 bases, with 10 bases between them. Per the germline V gene, CDR1 is WSHSY and CDR2 is SAAADI. The CDR3 is 11 residues long.

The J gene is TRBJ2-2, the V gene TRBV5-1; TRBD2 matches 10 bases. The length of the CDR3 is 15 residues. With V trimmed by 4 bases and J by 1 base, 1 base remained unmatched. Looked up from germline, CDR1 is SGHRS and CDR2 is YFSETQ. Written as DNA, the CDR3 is TGCGCCAGCAGCCGGACTAGCGGGAACACCGGGGAGCTGTTTTTT. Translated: CASSRTSGNTGELFF.

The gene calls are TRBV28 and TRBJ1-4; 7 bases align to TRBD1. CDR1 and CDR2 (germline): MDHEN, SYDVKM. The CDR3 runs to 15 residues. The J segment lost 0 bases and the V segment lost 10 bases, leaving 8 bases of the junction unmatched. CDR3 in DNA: TGTGCCACCCTCAAGGGGGCAGCAACTAATGAAAAACTGTTTTTT. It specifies CATLKGAATNEKLFF.

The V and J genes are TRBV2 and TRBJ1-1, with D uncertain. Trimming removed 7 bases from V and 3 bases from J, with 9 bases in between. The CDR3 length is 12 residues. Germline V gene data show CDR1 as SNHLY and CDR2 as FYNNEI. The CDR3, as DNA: TGTGCCAGCATGGGGAGTTACACTGAAGCTTTCTTT. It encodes CASMGSYTEAFF.

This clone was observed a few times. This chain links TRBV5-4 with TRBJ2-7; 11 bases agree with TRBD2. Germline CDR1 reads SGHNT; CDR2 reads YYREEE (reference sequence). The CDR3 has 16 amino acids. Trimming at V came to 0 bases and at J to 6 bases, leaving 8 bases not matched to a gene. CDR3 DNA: TGTGCCAGCAGCTTGGGACTAGCGGGGCGTCGGGGCGAGCAGTACTTC. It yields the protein CASSLGLAGRRGEQYF.

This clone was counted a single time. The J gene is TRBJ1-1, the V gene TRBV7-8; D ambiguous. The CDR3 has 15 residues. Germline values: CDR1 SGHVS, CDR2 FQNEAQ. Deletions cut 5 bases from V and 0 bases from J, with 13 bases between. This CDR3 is CASSHGGVMNTEAFF. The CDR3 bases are TGTGCCAGCAGCCATGGAGGTGTCATGAACACTGAAGCTTTCTTT.

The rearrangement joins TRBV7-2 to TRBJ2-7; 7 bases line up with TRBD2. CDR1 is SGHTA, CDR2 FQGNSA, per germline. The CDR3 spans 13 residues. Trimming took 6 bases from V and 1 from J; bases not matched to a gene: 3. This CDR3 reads CASRGGGSYEQYF. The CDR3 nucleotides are TGTGCCAGCAGGGGCGGGGGATCCTACGAGCAGTACTTC.

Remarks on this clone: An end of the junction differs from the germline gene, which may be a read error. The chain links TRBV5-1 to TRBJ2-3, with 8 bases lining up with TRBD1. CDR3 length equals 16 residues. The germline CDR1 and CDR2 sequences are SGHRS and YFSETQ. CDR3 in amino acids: CANSLLSAGGADTQYF. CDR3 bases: TGCGCCAACAGCTTGCTATCTGCAGGGGGCGCAGATACGCAGTATTTT.

This CDR3 reads CASTGGLNTEAFF. In DNA, the CDR3 is TGTGCCAGCACAGGGGGCCTCAACACTGAAGCTTTCTTT. This chain uses TRBV6-6 with TRBJ1-1; 8 nucleotides line up with TRBD1. Trimming removed 7 bases from V and 2 bases from J; junction bases left unmatched: 3. The CDR3 runs 13 residues. The germline CDR1 and CDR2 sequences are MNHNY and SVGAGI (reference sequence).

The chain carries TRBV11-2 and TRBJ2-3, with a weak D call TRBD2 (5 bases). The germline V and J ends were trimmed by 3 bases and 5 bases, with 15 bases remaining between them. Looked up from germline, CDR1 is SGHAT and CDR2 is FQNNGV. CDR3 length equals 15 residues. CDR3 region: CASSFRADPGDTQYF. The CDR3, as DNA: TGTGCCAGCAGCTTCCGAGCGGACCCCGGAGATACGCAGTATTTT.

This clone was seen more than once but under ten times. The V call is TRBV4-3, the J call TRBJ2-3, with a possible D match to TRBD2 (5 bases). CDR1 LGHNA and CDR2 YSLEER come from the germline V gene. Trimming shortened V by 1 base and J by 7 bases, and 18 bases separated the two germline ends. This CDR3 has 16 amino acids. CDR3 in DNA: TGCGCCAGCAGCCAAGGAGGCAGCGGCGGATGGAATACGCAGTATTTT. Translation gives CASSQGGSGGWNTQYF.

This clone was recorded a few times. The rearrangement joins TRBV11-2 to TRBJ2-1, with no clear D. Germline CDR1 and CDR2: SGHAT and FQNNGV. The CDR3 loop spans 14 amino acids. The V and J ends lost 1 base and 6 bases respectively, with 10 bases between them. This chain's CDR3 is CASSLGQVFNEQFF. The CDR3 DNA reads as TGTGCCAGCAGCTTAGGTCAGGTCTTCAATGAGCAGTTCTTC. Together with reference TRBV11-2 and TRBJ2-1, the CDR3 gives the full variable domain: EAGVAQSPRYKIIEKRQSVAFWCNPISGHATLYWYQQILGQGPKLLIQFQNNGVVDDSQLPKDRFSAERLKGVDSTLKIQPAKLEDSAVYLCASSLGQVFNEQFFGPGTRLTVL.

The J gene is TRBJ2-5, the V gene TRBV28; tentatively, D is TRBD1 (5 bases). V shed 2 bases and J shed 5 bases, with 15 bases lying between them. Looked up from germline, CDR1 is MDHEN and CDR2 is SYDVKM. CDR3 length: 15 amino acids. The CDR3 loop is CASSLPTEIGETQYF. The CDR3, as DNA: TGTGCCAGCAGTTTACCGACAGAGATAGGGGAGACCCAGTACTTC.

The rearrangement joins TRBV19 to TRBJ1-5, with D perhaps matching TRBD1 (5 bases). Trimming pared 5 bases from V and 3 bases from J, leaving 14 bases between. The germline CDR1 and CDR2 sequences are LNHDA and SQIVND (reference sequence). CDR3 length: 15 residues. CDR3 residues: CASSPVRDNNQPQHF. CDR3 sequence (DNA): TGTGCCAGTAGTCCGGTCAGGGATAACAATCAGCCCCAGCATTTT.

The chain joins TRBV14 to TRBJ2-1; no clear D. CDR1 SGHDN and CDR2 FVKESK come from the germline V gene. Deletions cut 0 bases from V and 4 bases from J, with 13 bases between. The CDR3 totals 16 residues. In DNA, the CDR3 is TGTGCCAGCAGCCAAGATCTGCTAGTTGGATACAATGAGCAGTTCTTC. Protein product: CASSQDLLVGYNEQFF.

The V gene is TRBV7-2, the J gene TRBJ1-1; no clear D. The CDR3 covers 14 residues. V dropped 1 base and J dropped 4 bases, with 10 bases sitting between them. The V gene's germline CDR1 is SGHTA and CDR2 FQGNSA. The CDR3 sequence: CASSLVRFSTEAFF. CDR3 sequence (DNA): TGTGCCAGCAGCTTAGTTCGGTTTAGCACTGAAGCTTTCTTT.

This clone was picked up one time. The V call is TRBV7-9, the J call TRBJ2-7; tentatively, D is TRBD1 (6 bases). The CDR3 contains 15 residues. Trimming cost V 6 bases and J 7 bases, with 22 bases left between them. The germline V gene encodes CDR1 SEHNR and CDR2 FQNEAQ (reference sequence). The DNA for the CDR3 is TGTGCCAGCAGAGATCCGGGACACCCTCCGGGTGAGCAGTACTTC. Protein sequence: CASRDPGHPPGEQYF. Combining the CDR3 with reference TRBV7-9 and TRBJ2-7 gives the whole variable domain DTGVSQNPRHKITKRGQNVTFRCDPISEHNRLYWYRQTLGQGPEFLTYFQNEAQLEKSRLLSDRFSAERPKGSFSTLEIQRTEQGDSAMYLCASRDPGHPPGEQYFGPGTRLTVT.